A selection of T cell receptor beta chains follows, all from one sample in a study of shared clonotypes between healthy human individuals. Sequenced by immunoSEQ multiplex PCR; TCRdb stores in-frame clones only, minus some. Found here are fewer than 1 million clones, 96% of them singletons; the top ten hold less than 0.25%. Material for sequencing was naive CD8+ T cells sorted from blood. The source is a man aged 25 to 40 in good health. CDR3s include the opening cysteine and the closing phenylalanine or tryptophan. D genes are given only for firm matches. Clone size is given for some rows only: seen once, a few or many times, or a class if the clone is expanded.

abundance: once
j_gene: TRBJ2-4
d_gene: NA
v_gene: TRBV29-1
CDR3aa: CSVVVIGAKNIQYF
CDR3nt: TGCAGCGTTGTGGTCATCGGTGCCAAAAACATTCAGTACTTC

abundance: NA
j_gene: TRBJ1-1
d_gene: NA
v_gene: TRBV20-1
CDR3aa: CSARRGIEAFF
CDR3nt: TGCAGTGCTAGAAGAGGGATTGAAGCTTTCTTT

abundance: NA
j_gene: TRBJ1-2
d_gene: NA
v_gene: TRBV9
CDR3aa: CASSVALVNYGYTF
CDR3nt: TGTGCCAGCAGCGTAGCTTTAGTTAACTATGGCTACACCTTC

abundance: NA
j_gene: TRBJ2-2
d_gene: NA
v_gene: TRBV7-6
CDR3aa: CASIDRDTGELFF
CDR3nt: TGTGCCAGCATCGACAGAGACACCGGGGAGCTGTTTTTT

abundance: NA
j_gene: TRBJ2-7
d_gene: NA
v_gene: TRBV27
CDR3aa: CASSFRGFSYEQYF
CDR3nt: TGTGCCAGCAGTTTCCGGGGGTTTTCCTACGAGCAGTACTTC

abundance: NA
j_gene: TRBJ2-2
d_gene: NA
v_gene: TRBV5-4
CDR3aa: CASSLDSAGELFF
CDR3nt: TGTGCCAGCAGCTTGGACTCCGCCGGGGAGCTGTTTTTT

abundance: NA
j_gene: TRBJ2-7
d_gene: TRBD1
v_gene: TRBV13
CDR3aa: CASSSTGGLEEQYF
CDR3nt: TGTGCCAGCAGCTCAACAGGGGGCTTAGAAGAGCAGTACTTC

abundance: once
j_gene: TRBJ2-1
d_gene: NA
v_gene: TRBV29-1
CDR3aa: CSVGRPAGEQFF
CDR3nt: TGCAGCGTTGGAAGGCCGGCAGGTGAGCAGTTCTTC

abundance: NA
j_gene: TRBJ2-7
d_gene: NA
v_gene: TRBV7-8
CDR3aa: CASSFDSYEQYF
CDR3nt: TGTGCCAGCAGCTTCGACAGCTACGAGCAGTACTTC

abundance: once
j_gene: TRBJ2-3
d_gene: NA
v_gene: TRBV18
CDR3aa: CASSPATFRDTQYF
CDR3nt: TGTGCCAGCTCACCCGCGACCTTCAGGGATACGCAGTATTTT

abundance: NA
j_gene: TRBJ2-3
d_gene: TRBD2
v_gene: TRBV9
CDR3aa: CASSGRGASSGSTDTQYF
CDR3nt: TGTGCCAGCAGCGGAAGAGGTGCGTCTAGCGGATCCACAGATACGCAGTATTTT

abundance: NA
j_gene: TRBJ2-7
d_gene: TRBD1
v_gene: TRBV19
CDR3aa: CASSSGGGYSYEQYF
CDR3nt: TGTGCCAGTAGTTCAGGGGGCGGGTACTCCTACGAGCAGTACTTC

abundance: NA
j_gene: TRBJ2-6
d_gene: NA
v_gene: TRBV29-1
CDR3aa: CSVEIRDPDSGANVLTF
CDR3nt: TGCAGCGTTGAAATAAGGGACCCTGACTCTGGGGCCAACGTCCTGACTTTC

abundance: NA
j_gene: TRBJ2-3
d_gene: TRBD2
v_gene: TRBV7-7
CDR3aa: CASSLELAGGTDTQYF
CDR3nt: TGTGCCAGCAGCTTAGAATTAGCGGGAGGCACAGATACGCAGTATTTT

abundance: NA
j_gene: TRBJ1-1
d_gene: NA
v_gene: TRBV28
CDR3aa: CASRSGFVTEAFF
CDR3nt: TGTGCCAGCAGATCAGGGTTCGTCACTGAAGCTTTCTTT

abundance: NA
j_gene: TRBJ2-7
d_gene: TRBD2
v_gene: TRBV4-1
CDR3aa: CASSQGLAGPYEQYF
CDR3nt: TGCGCCAGCAGCCAAGGACTAGCGGGCCCCTACGAGCAGTACTTC

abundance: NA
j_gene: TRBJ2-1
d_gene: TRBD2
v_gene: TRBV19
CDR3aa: CASSFITSGKTPGYEQFF
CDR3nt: TGTGCCAGTAGTTTTATTACTAGCGGGAAGACCCCGGGTTACGAGCAGTTCTTC

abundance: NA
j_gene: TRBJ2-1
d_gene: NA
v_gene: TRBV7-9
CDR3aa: CASSSTGREQFF
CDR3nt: TGTGCCAGCAGCTCAACAGGGCGTGAGCAGTTCTTC

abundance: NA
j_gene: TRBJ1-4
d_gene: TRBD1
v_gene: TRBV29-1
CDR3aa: CSVELGGQSEKLFF
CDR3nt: TGCAGCGTTGAGCTAGGGGGCCAAAGTGAAAAACTGTTTTTT

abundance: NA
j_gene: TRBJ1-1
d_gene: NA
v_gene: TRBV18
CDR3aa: CASSPPSGGGEYTEAFF
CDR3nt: TGTGCCAGCTCACCACCGTCGGGGGGCGGGGAGTACACTGAAGCTTTCTTT

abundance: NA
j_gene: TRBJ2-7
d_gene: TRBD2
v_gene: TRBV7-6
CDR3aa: CASSPFGTSGSYEQYF
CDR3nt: TGTGCCAGCAGCCCCTTCGGGACTAGCGGGAGTTACGAGCAGTACTTC

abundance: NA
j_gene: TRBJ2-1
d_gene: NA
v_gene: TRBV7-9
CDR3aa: CASSLVSATRNYNEQFF
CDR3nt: TGTGCCAGCAGCTTAGTCTCAGCGACCCGAAACTACAATGAGCAGTTCTTC

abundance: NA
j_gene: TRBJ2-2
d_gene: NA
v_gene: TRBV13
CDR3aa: CASSSGDGELFF
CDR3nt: TGTGCCAGCAGCTCCGGAGACGGGGAGCTGTTTTTT

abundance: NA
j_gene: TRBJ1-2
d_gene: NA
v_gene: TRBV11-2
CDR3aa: CASSLGGAVRYTF
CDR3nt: TGTGCCAGCAGCTTGGGAGGGGCAGTGCGCTACACCTTC

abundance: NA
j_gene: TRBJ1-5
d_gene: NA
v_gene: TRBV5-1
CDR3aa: CASSLRGQSDQPQHF
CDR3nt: TGCGCCAGCAGCTTGCGGGGGCAATCAGATCAGCCCCAGCATTTT

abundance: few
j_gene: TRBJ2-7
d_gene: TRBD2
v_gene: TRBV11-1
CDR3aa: CASSNTSGLVSYEQYF
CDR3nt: TGTGCCAGCAGCAACACCTCGGGACTAGTCTCCTACGAGCAGTACTTC

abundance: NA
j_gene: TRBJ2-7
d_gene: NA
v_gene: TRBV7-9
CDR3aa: CASSPTQAGKTYEQYF
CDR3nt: TGTGCCAGCAGCCCCACCCAGGCGGGCAAGACCTACGAGCAGTACTTC

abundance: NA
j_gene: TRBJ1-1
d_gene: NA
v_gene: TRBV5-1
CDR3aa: CASSLDTNTEAFF
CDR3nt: TGCGCCAGCAGCTTGGACACGAACACTGAAGCTTTCTTT

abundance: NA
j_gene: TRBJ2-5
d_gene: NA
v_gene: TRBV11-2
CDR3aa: CASSFLPREETQYF
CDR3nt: TGTGCCAGCAGCTTTTTGCCCCGGGAGGAGACCCAGTACTTC

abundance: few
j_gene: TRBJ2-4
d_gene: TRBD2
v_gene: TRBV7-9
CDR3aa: CASRGGTSGTSSIQYF
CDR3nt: TGTGCTAGCAGAGGTGGGACTAGCGGGACTTCTAGCATTCAGTACTTC

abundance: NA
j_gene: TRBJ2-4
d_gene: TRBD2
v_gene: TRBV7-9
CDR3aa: CASSVPGLAGRGGKNIQYF
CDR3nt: TGTGCCAGCAGCGTACCGGGACTAGCGGGGAGAGGAGGCAAAAACATTCAGTACTTC

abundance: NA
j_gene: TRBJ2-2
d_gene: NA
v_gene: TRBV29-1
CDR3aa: CSVAAVNTGELFF
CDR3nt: TGCAGCGTTGCGGCAGTCAACACCGGGGAGCTGTTTTTT

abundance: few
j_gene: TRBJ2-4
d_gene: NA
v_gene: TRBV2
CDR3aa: CASSERSGQNIQYF
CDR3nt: TGTGCCAGCAGTGAAAGGTCAGGACAAAACATTCAGTACTTC

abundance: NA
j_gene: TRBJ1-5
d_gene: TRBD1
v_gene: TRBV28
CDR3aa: CASRQSPDRGKGQPQHF
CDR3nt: TGTGCCAGCAGACAAAGCCCCGACAGGGGGAAAGGTCAGCCCCAGCATTTT

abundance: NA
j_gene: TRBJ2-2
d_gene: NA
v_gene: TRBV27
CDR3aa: CASSLWATNTGELFF
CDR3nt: TGTGCCAGCAGTTTATGGGCCACGAACACCGGGGAGCTGTTTTTT

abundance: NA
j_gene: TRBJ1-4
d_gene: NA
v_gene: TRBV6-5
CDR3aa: CASSYGRAGEKLFF
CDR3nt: TGTGCCAGCAGTTACGGCAGGGCGGGTGAAAAACTGTTTTTT

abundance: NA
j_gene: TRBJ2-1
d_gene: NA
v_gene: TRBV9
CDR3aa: CASSGSEQFF
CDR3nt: TGTGCCAGCAGCGGGTCCGAGCAGTTCTTC

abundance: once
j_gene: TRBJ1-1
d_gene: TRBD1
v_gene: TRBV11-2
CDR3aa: CASSPGTGLNTEAFF
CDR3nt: TGTGCCAGCAGCCCGGGGACAGGGCTGAACACTGAAGCTTTCTTT

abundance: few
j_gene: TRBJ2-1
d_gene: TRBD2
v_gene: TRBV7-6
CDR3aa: CASSSSSSGNMNEQFF
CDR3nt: TGTGCCAGCAGCTCGTCCTCTAGCGGGAACATGAATGAGCAGTTCTTC

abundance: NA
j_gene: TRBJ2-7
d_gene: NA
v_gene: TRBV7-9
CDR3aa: CASSPADSTYEQYF
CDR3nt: TGTGCCAGCAGCCCAGCCGACAGTACGTACGAGCAGTACTTC

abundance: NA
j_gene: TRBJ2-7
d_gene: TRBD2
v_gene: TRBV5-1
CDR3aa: CASSLAGSGTYEQYF
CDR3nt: TGCGCCAGCAGCTTGGCCGGTAGCGGGACCTACGAGCAGTACTTC

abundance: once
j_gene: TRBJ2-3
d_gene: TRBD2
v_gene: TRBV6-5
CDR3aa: CASSYSNGGRIDTQYF
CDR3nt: TGTGCCAGCAGTTACTCGAATGGCGGGAGAATAGATACGCAGTATTTT

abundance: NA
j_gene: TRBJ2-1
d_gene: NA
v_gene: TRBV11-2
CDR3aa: CASSLLQDEQFF
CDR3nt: TGTGCCAGCAGCTTACTGCAGGATGAGCAGTTCTTC

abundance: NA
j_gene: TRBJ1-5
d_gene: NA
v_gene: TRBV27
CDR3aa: CASSLARAQPQHF
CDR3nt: TGTGCCAGCAGCCTAGCCCGGGCCCAGCCCCAGCATTTT

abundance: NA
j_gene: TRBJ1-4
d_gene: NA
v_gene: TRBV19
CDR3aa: CASSMSDLPDEKLFF
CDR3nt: TGTGCCAGTAGTATGTCGGATCTACCTGATGAAAAACTGTTTTTT

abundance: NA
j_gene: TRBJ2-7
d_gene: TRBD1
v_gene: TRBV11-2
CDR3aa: CASSLGGDSYEQYF
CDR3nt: TGTGCCAGCAGCTTAGGAGGGGACAGCTACGAGCAGTACTTC

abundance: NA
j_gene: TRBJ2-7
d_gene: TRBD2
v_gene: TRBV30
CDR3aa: CAWRRGLAGAYEQYF
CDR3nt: TGTGCCTGGAGGCGTGGACTAGCGGGAGCCTACGAGCAGTACTTC

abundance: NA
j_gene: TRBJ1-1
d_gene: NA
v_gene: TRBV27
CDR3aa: CASSLAGMGTEAFF
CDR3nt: TGTGCCAGCAGTTTGGCTGGAATGGGAACTGAAGCTTTCTTT

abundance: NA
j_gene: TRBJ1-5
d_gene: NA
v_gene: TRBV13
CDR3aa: CASSFVGHQPQHF
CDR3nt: TGTGCCAGCAGCTTCGTGGGCCATCAGCCCCAGCATTTT

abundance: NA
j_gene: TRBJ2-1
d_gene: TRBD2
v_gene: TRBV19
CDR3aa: CASSRGGSEFF
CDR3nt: TGTGCCAGTAGCCGCGGGGGGTCGGAGTTCTTC

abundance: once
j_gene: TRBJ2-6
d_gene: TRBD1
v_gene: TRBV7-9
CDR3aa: CASSSFSGTGGSGANVLTF
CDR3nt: TGTGCCAGCAGCTCCTTCTCCGGGACAGGGGGCTCTGGGGCCAACGTCCTGACTTTC

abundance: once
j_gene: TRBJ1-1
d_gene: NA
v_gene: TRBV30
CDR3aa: CAWSVLSEAFF
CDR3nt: TGTGCCTGGAGTGTACTCTCTGAAGCTTTCTTT

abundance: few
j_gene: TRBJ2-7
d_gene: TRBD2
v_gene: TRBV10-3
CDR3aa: CAINSGSSYEQYF
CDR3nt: TGTGCCATCAATAGCGGGAGCTCCTACGAGCAGTACTTC

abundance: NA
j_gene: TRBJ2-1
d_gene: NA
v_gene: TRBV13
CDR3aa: CASSRSWTASTYNEQFF
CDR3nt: TGTGCCAGCAGCCGATCATGGACGGCGTCTACCTACAATGAGCAGTTCTTC

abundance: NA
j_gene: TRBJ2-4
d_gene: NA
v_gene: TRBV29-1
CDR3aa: CSVTGYLAKNIQYF
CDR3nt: TGCAGCGTGACGGGCTATTTAGCCAAAAACATTCAGTACTTC